The clone carrying this T cell receptor (beta chain) was counted a few times. Its antigen is undetermined. The record originates from a study of vaccination and CD4 T cells after COVID-19. This CDR3 comprises 13 residues. Germline V CDR1 and CDR2: LGHDT, YNNKEL (reference sequence). Trimming removed 3 bases from V and 8 bases from J, with 13 bases in between. Treatment defined: roughly 11-day PBMC culture with coronavirus spike peptide pools or control peptides (ViraFEST assay). The assay that was used to sequence DNA from cultured CD4+ T cells was the Oncomine TCR Beta short-read assay. MiXCR was run by TCRdb on the PCR reads, yielding one entry per CDR3 protein. The sample includes more than 20,000 distinct CDR3 sequences, about 68% seen only once; the top ten take 3.5% to 4.5%.

What was sequenced was CD4+ T cells from blood, cultured in vitro. This sequence originates from a human donor who had recovered from COVID-19. This chain uses TRBV3-1 with TRBJ1-2; D might be TRBD1 (6 bases). The CDR3 protein is CASSHRGLGGYTF. CDR3 sequence (DNA): TGTGCCAGCAGCCACCGGGGGCTTGGAGGCTACACCTTC. Full variable domain (outside the CDR3, taken from reference TRBV3-1 and TRBJ1-2): DTAVSQTPKYLVTQMGNDKSIKCEQNLGHDTMYWYKQDSKKFLKIMFSYNNKELIINETVPNRFSPKSPDKAHLNLHINSLELGDSAVYFCASSHRGLGGYTFGSGTRLTVV.